Presented here are 31 T cell receptor beta chains from one specimen sequenced in a study of Graves' ophthalmopathy and Graves' hyperthyroidism. Beta-chain TCR CDR3 regions were amplified from RNA transcripts. Scientists carried out first-round RT-PCR using HTBI primers and then a second-round multiplex PCR. MiXCR was run by TCRdb on the multiplex PCR reads, yielding one entry per CDR3 protein. The sample lists 200,000 to 250,000 distinct CDR3 sequences, around a fifth seen once, with more than 35% in the top ten. Sequencing was done on a sample of peripheral blood. The origin of the receptors is a woman aged 45-60 years with Graves' ophthalmopathy.

This clonotype occurred once. The chain joins TRBV24-1 to TRBJ2-5; 12 nucleotides agree with TRBD1. The V gene's germline CDR1 is KGHDR and CDR2 SFDVKD. The CDR3 is 15 amino acids. The V gene end was trimmed by 3 bases and the J gene end by 4 bases; junction bases not matched to a gene: 2. CDR3 bases: TGTGCCACCAGTGATCCGGGACAGGGGGCAGAGACCCAGTACTTC. Encoded protein: CATSDPGQGAETQYF.

This clonotype has ten or more counts. This CDR3 is CASSYGAGEQYF. The DNA for the CDR3 is TGTGCCAGCAGTTACGGGGCAGGGGAGCAGTACTTC. The chain recombines TRBV6-5 with TRBJ2-7; D may be TRBD1 (5 bases). The CDR3 loop spans 12 amino acids. Germline CDR1 and CDR2: MNHEY and SVGAGI. V lost 2 bases, J lost 7 bases, and 9 bases lay in between.

This clonotype has a count of ten or more. The rearrangement links TRBV4-1 to TRBJ2-7; 8 bases are shared with TRBD1. CDR1 and CDR2 (germline): MGHRA, YSYEKL. V lost 4 bases to trimming and J lost 1 base; unmatched junction nucleotides: 6. CDR3 length: 15 amino acids. CDR3 DNA sequence: TGCGCCAGCAGCCCTCAGACAGGGGTATCCTACGAGCAGTACTTC. Encoded protein: CASSPQTGVSYEQYF.

This clonotype was seen at least ten times. The V gene is TRBV7-6, the J gene TRBJ1-1; D unclear. Looked up from germline, CDR1 is SGHVS and CDR2 is FNYEAQ. Trimming took off 5 bases at V and 1 base at J, with 8 bases between the two ends. The CDR3 totals 13 residues. The CDR3 DNA reads as TGTGCCAGCAGCAGAACAGAGAACACTGAAGCTTTCTTT. Protein product: CASSRTENTEAFF.

The chain is built from TRBV5-1 and TRBJ2-5; a possible D gene is TRBD1 (5 bases). Germline V CDR1 and CDR2: SGHRS, YFSETQ. CDR3 length equals 16 residues. The ends were cut back, 4 bases at V and 2 bases at J, with 18 bases in the middle. As DNA, the CDR3 is TGCGCCAGCAGCGTCCTCCGAGGACACCGTCAAGAGACCCAGTACTTC. Amino acid sequence: CASSVLRGHRQETQYF.

Ten or more counts support this clonotype. V and J are TRBV19 and TRBJ2-7, with a possible D match to TRBD1 (5 bases). Trimming took 4 bases from V and 2 from J, leaving 12 bases between them. The CDR3 totals 14 residues. Germline V gene data show CDR1 as LNHDA and CDR2 as SQIVND (reference sequence). This CDR3 reads CASSTRQSAYEQYF. DNA of the CDR3: TGTGCCAGTAGTACTAGACAGTCTGCCTACGAGCAGTACTTC.

This clonotype was counted at least ten times. This chain uses TRBV20-1 with TRBJ2-5, with a weak D call TRBD1 (5 bases). V was shortened by 2 bases and J by 2 bases, with 6 bases between the two germline ends. The CDR3 spans 12 residues. The germline V gene has CDR1 DFQATT and CDR2 SNEGSKA (reference sequence). CDR3 region: CSARPGQETQYF. The CDR3 region has the DNA TGCAGTGCTAGACCAGGGCAAGAGACCCAGTACTTC.

In this sample, this clonotype turned up many times. V and J are TRBV9 and TRBJ2-7; 7 bases fit TRBD1. The germline gives CDR1 SGDLS, CDR2 YYNGEE. CDR3 length: 15 amino acids. Trimming removed 4 bases from V and 2 bases from J; junction bases left unmatched: 9. The CDR3 loop reads CASSPLRQGTYEQYF. In DNA form, the CDR3 reads TGTGCCAGCAGCCCCCTTCGACAGGGAACCTACGAGCAGTACTTC.

The sample holds many counts of this clonotype. In nucleotides, the CDR3 is TGTGCCAGCAGAGCGCTTCCCAAGGGGACAGATACGCAGTATTTT. Translation gives CASRALPKGTDTQYF. This chain uses TRBV2 with TRBJ2-3; D may be TRBD1 (5 bases). V was shortened by 6 bases and J by 3 bases, with 16 bases between the two germline ends. The CDR3 contains 15 residues. CDR1 and CDR2 from the germline V gene are SNHLY and FYNNEI.

As regards this clonotype: This may be a read error: a much more frequent sequence differs by one nucleotide. This rearrangement joins TRBV6-5 to TRBJ2-7, with 7 positions matching TRBD1. This CDR3 contains 12 residues. V shed 4 bases and J 6 bases; nucleotides not matched to a gene: 3. Germline V CDR1 and CDR2: MNHEY, SVGAGI. CDR3: CASSWSGGEQYF. DNA for the CDR3: TGTGCCAGCAGTTGGTCAGGGGGCGAGCAGTACTTC.

This clonotype was observed many times. The rearrangement joins TRBV7-8 to TRBJ1-5; tentatively, D is TRBD1 (6 bases). Per germline, CDR1 SGHVS and CDR2 FQNEAQ. The CDR3 covers 14 residues. Trimming cost V 7 bases and J 0 bases, with 10 bases left between them. The CDR3 protein is CASKGGLSNQPQHF. CDR3 nucleotides: TGTGCCAGCAAGGGGGGGCTTAGCAATCAGCCCCAGCATTTT.

This clonotype has at least ten counts. The V gene is TRBV6-1, the J gene TRBJ1-1, with D possibly matching TRBD1 (5 bases). Germline V lookup: CDR1 MNHNS, CDR2 SASEGT. This CDR3 region has 12 residues. The V end lost 6 bases, the J end lost 10 bases, and 15 bases lay between the germline ends. CDR3 amino acids: CASRGTIHSAFF. In nucleotides, the CDR3 is TGTGCCAGCAGAGGGACGATCCACTCAGCTTTCTTT.

This clonotype was picked up a small number of times. CDR3 sequence: CASSSDSGLSYNEQFF. The CDR3 nucleotides are TGTGCCAGCAGCTCGGACAGTGGGCTTTCGTACAATGAGCAGTTCTTC. V and J are TRBV7-2 and TRBJ2-1; TRBD1 is a possible D gene (6 bases). Trimming left V 4 bases short and J 4 bases short, with 17 bases between. The CDR3 is 16 amino acids. Germline CDR1 SGHTA, CDR2 FQGNSA.

This clonotype was recorded at least ten times. CDR3 DNA sequence: TGTGCCAGCGGCTCCGGGACAGGGGGAAATTCACCCCTCCACTTT. As protein: CASGSGTGGNSPLHF. The rearrangement uses TRBV5-6 and TRBJ1-6; 11 bases are shared with TRBD1. J was trimmed by 7 bases and V by 7 bases; bases with no gene match: 7. CDR1 is SGHDT and CDR2 is YYEEEE in the germline V gene. This CDR3 contains 15 residues.

Regarding this clonotype: A read error may account for a junction end that differs from germline. V usage is TRBV12-3 or TRBV12-4 and J usage is TRBJ1-5; D is unresolved. This CDR3 spans 15 amino acids. The CDR3 bases are TGTGCCAGCACCACGTACGAGGGTTACAATCAGCCCCAGCCTTTT. This encodes CASTTYEGYNQPQPF.

This clonotype is a singleton in its sample. V is TRBV6-4 and J is TRBJ1-2, with D unclear. CDR3 size: 13 residues. Trimming pared 3 bases from V and 4 bases from J, leaving 9 bases between. Germline lookup yields CDR1 MRHNA and CDR2 SNTAGT. The CDR3 spells CASSESGGYGYTF. The CDR3 region has the DNA TGTGCCAGCAGTGAATCGGGCGGCTATGGCTACACCTTC.

This clonotype was seen many times. J is TRBJ1-6 and V is TRBV2; TRBD1 might be the D (5 bases). With 8 bases removed from V and 13 bases from J, the gap between germline ends came to 18 bases. Germline V gene lookup returns CDR1 SNHLY and CDR2 FYNNEI. The CDR3 length is 13 residues. In nucleotides, the CDR3 is TGTGCCAGCCGGCGGGACGGTGGTTCCCCCCTCCACTTT. Amino acids: CASRRDGGSPLHF.

There are many counts of this clonotype. The chain employs TRBV30 and TRBJ2-7; D perhaps matches TRBD1 (6 bases). V gave up 2 bases and J gave up 4 bases, with 9 bases separating them. CDR1 is GTSNPN, CDR2 SVGIG, per germline (reference sequence). CDR3 size: 12 residues. The CDR3 coding sequence is TGTGCCTGGAGTCAACAGGGATACGAGCAGTACTTC. As protein: CAWSQQGYEQYF.

The sample holds many counts of this clonotype. The genes are TRBV6-1 and TRBJ1-6, with unresolved D. The V and J ends lost 3 bases and 8 bases respectively, with 11 bases between them. The CDR3 is 14 amino acids. Germline CDR1 MNHNS, CDR2 SASEGT. The CDR3 here is CASSDYSGHSPLHF. In DNA form, the CDR3 reads TGTGCCAGCAGTGATTACTCTGGGCATTCACCCCTCCACTTT.

There are many counts of this clonotype. The chain is built from TRBV4-2 and TRBJ2-7; tentatively, D is TRBD2 (6 bases). Between the trimmed V and J ends, which lost 3 bases and 0 bases, there was a span of 12 bases. This CDR3 region has 15 residues. CDR1 and CDR2 (germline): LGHNA, YNFKEQ. The CDR3 sequence is CASSQVKDYSYEQYF. The CDR3 DNA follows: TGTGCCAGCAGCCAGGTAAAGGACTACTCCTACGAGCAGTACTTC.

This clonotype was seen ten or more times. The chain recombines TRBV7-2 with TRBJ2-7; TRBD2 matches at 7 bases. The CDR3 consists of 14 residues. Germline V gene sequence: CDR1 SGHTA, CDR2 FQGNSA. V trimming: 0 bases; J trimming: 6 bases; junction bases outside the gene matches: 5. The CDR3 sequence: CASSLAGGSGEQYF. As DNA, the CDR3 is TGTGCCAGCAGCTTAGCCGGCGGGAGCGGCGAGCAGTACTTC.

This clonotype has at least ten counts. V and J are TRBV7-8 and TRBJ2-1; D gene ambiguous. This CDR3 has 14 amino acids. The V and J ends lost 1 base and 8 bases respectively, with 12 bases between them. Germline CDR1 is SGHVS and CDR2 is FQNEAQ. The DNA for the CDR3 is TGTGCCAGCAGCTTAGTTCGGGCTAATCATGAGCAGTTCTTC. Protein product: CASSLVRANHEQFF.

This clonotype has at least ten counts. This chain uses TRBV2 with TRBJ1-3, with D perhaps TRBD1 (6 bases). The V and J ends lost 9 bases and 3 bases respectively, with 15 bases between them. Germline V gives CDR1 SNHLY, CDR2 FYNNEI. The CDR3 has 14 amino acids. The CDR3 region is CARGAESRGNTIYF. In DNA form, the CDR3 reads TGTGCCAGGGGGGCGGAGAGTCGTGGAAACACCATATATTTT.

This chain links TRBV5-1 with TRBJ2-7, with a possible D match to TRBD2 (5 bases). V was cut by 2 bases and J by 3 bases, with 21 bases left in between. The CDR3 sequence is 17 residues long. Germline CDR1 is SGHRS and CDR2 is YFSETQ. The CDR3 DNA reads as TGCGCCAGCAGCTTACTAATGAGCGGCACGGGAAACTACGAGCAGTACTTC. It translates to CASSLLMSGTGNYEQYF.

V and J are TRBV9 and TRBJ2-2, with 7 bases identical to TRBD1. The CDR3 runs 14 residues. Trimming took 6 bases from V and 0 from J; bases not matched to a gene: 2. Germline assignment: CDR1 SGDLS and CDR2 YYNGEE. CDR3 nucleotides: TGTGCCAGCACCGACAGGGCGAACACCGGGGAGCTGTTTTTT. Amino acid sequence: CASTDRANTGELFF.

This clonotype was detected many times. The chain uses TRBV20-1 and TRBJ2-5; 10 bases match TRBD2. The CDR3 consists of 16 residues. The germline V gene encodes CDR1 DFQATT and CDR2 SNEGSKA (reference sequence). V shed 5 bases, J shed 5 bases, and the junction held 14 bases outside the gene matches. CDR3 sequence (DNA): TGCAGTGCTTATCATAGCGGGAGGTTCAGTCGTGAGACCCAGTACTTC. Its translation: CSAYHSGRFSRETQYF.

This clonotype was observed once. This rearrangement joins TRBV6-5 to TRBJ2-5; 9 bases line up with TRBD1. CDR1 MNHEY and CDR2 SVGAGI come from the germline V gene. Losses at the gene ends were 4 bases for V and 5 bases for J; bases not matched to a gene: 8. CDR3 length: 15 residues. CDR3 protein: CASSSTGQGSETQYF. The DNA for the CDR3 is TGTGCCAGCAGTTCTACGGGACAGGGTTCTGAGACCCAGTACTTC.

The CDR3 spells CASADPPGGEQYF. For the CDR3, the DNA is TGTGCCAGCGCGGACCCGCCCGGGGGCGAGCAGTACTTC. The J gene is TRBJ2-7, the V gene TRBV2; weak D call: TRBD2 (6 bases). Trimming took 8 bases from V and 6 from J, leaving 17 bases between them. The CDR3 extends over 13 amino acids. CDR1 and CDR2 (germline): SNHLY, FYNNEI. The full variable domain, in which reference TRBV2 and TRBJ2-7 provide the parts outside the CDR3, is EPEVTQTPSHQVTQMGQEVILRCVPISNHLYFYWYRQILGQKVEFLVSFYNNEISEKSEIFDDQFSVERPDGSNFTLKIRSTKLEDSAMYFCASADPPGGEQYFGPGTRLTVT.

There are many counts of this clonotype. CDR3 DNA: TGCGCCAGCAGTGAGTCTAGAGGTTCATACGAGCAGTACTTC. Its translation: CASSESRGSYEQYF. The chain joins TRBV10-2 to TRBJ2-7; the D is unclear. V was clipped by 0 bases and J by 4 bases, with 10 bases between them. This CDR3 region has 14 residues. The germline CDR1 and CDR2 sequences are WSHSY and SAAADI.

There are many counts of this clonotype. This sequence joins TRBV27 and TRBJ2-5; D remains unclear. From germline, CDR1 is MNHEY and CDR2 SMNVEV (reference sequence). V gave up 1 base and J gave up 3 bases, with 9 bases separating them. The CDR3 extends over 14 amino acids. The CDR3, as DNA: TGTGCCAGCAGTTTATTTGGAACGGAAGAGACCCAGTACTTC. The encoded protein is CASSLFGTEETQYF.

This clonotype was detected only a few times. A much larger clone differs by one base, so this may be a read error. The V gene is TRBV5-1, the J gene TRBJ1-1; D perhaps matches TRBD1 (5 bases). The length of the CDR3 is 15 residues. CDR1 is SGHRS and CDR2 is YFSETQ in the germline V gene. The CDR3 nucleotides read TGCGCCAGCAGCTTGGGGTTGGAGGGGAACACTAAAGCTTTCTTT. This gives the protein CASSLGLEGNTKAFF.